The T cell receptor (beta chain) under discussion was sequenced for a study of blood T cell repertoires in COVID-19. Study context: Sample material is recorded as cDNA or gDNA derived from T cells, B-cell-depleted T cells, or PBMCs.

This clone was picked up a small number of times. The study recruited people aged roughly 18 to 100 years across some 23 US areas. Clinical histories supplied by participants themselves formed the basis of cohort assignment. Participants classified as exposed had met a COVID-19 case within 2 weeks before study entry. Germline V gene data show CDR1 as SGHKS and CDR2 as YYEKEE (reference sequence). The CDR3 sequence is 15 residues long. V trimming: 7 bases; J trimming: 1 base; junction bases outside the gene matches: 6. Some clones are missing from TCRdb's copy, which holds only in-frame ones; the method was immunoSEQ multiplex PCR. The profile covers about 280,000 clones, with approximately 82% appearing a single time and 5% taken by the ten largest.

V is TRBV5-5 and J is TRBJ2-3; 10 nucleotides match TRBD2. The receptor was derived from a man aged 35 to 55 who had been exposed to COVID-19. The sequencing sample was made of PBMCs or T cells enriched from blood (not recorded which). CDR3 in amino acids: CASSPLAGGTDTQYF. In DNA form, the CDR3 reads TGTGCCAGCTCCCCCCTAGCGGGAGGCACAGATACGCAGTATTTT. Using reference TRBV5-5 and TRBJ2-3 for the parts outside the CDR3, the full variable domain is DAGVTQSPTHLIKTRGQQVTLRCSPISGHKSVSWYQQVLGQGPQFIFQYYEKEERGRGNFPDRFSARQFPNYSSELNVNALLLGDSALYLCASSPLAGGTDTQYFGPGTRLTVL.